This T cell receptor (beta chain) emerged from a study of blood T cell repertoires in COVID-19. Germline CDR1 reads MNHEY; CDR2 reads SVGAGI. This CDR3 comprises 14 residues. The count of this clone is one. TCRdb keeps only in-frame clones here, not all; method: immunoSEQ multiplex PCR. The sample consists of 150,000 to 200,000 clones, about four fifths of them appearing once. The chain recombines TRBV6-5 with TRBJ2-3; D might be TRBD2 (6 bases). The sample taken for sequencing was peripheral blood. This TCR was sampled from a woman aged 70-85 years with COVID-19, enrolled during active disease. The CDR3 here is CVAGPLGATDTQYF. The CDR3 nucleotides read TGTGTCGCGGGACCTCTGGGAGCCACAGATACGCAGTATTTT.